This T cell receptor beta chain was observed in a study of CD8+CD57+ T cells in acquired aplastic anemia. Findings and caveats of the study: Shared by patients and controls, roughly 28 CD8+ CDR3s were abundant in patients.

Worth noting for this clonotype: Its antigen is as yet unknown.

Patients included in sequencing had previously demonstrated CD8+CD57+ cell expansion by flow cytometry. The TCR beta profiling, which covered VDJ combination and CDR3 sequence, was carried out using genomic DNA as the template. TCRdb processed the reads anew with MiXCR; each CDR3 protein has one entry. Of approximately 120,000 distinct CDR3 sequences listed, approximately 41% are singletons. Germline lookup yields CDR1 SEHNR and CDR2 FQNEAQ (reference sequence). The CDR3 extends over 14 amino acids. The V end lost 1 base, the J end lost 5 bases, and 11 bases lay between the germline ends. The source of this sequence is a human donor with aplastic anemia. The chain uses TRBV7-9 and TRBJ2-5; TRBD2 might be the D (6 bases). The sequencing input was sorted CD4+, CD8+, or CD8+CD57+ T cells (not recorded which) from PBMCs. The CDR3 DNA sequence: TGTGCCAGCAGCTTAGGGGTAGGAGGGGAGACCCAGTACTTC. Amino acids: CASSLGVGGETQYF.